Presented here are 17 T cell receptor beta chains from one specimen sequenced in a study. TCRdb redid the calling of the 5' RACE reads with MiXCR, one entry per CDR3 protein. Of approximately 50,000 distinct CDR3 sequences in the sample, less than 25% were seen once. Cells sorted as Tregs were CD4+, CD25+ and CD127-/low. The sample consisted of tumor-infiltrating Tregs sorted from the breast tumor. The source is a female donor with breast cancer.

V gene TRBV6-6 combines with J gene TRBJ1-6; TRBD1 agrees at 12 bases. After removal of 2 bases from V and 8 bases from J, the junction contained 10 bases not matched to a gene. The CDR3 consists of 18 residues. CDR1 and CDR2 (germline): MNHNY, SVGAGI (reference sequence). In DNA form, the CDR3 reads TGTGCCAGCAGTTACAGGGGACAGGGGGCATCGGAGGATTCACCCCTCCACTTT. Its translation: CASSYRGQGASEDSPLHF.

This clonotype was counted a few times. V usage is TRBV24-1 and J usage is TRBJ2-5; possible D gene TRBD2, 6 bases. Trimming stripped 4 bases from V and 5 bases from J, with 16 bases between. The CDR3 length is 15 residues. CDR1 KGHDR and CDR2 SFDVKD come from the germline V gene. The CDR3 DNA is TGTGCCACCAGTGACCATAACAGTCGGGGGGAGACCCAGTACTTC. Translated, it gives CATSDHNSRGETQYF.

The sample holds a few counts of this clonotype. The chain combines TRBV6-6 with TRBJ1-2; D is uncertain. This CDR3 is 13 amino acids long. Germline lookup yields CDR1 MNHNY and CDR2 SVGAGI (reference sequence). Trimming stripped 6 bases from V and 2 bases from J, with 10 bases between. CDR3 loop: CASSPAGNYGYTF. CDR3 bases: TGTGCCAGCAGCCCCGCGGGAAACTATGGCTACACCTTC.

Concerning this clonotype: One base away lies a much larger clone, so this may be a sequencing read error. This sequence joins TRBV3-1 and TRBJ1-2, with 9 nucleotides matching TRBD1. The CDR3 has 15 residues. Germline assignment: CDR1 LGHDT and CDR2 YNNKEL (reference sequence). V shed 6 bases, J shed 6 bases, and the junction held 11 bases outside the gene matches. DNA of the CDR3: TGTGCCAGCAGAAGGTCACAGGGGGCGATAGATGGCTACACCTTC. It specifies CASRRSQGAIDGYTF.

CDR3 residues: CASSLPRRTKKETQYF. The CDR3 nucleotides read TGTGCCAGCAGCTTACCAAGGAGGACAAAGAAAGAGACCCAGTACTTC. The gene calls are TRBV7-9 and TRBJ2-5; tentatively, D is TRBD1 or TRBD2 (5 bases each). V was cut by 2 bases and J by 3 bases, with 16 bases left in between. The CDR3 has 16 residues. CDR1 is SEHNR, CDR2 FQNEAQ, per germline (reference sequence). Full variable domain (remainder filled in from reference TRBV7-9 and TRBJ2-5): DTGVSQNPRHKITKRGQNVTFRCDPISEHNRLYWYRQTLGQGPEFLTYFQNEAQLEKSRLLSDRFSAERPKGSFSTLEIQRTEQGDSAMYLCASSLPRRTKKETQYFGPGTRLLVL.

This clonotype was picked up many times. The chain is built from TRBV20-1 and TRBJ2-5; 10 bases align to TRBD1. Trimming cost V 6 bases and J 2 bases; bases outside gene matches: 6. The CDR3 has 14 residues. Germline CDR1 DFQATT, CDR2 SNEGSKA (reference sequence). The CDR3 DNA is TGCAGTGCCCCGGGACAGGGGTTACAAGAGACCCAGTACTTC. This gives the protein CSAPGQGLQETQYF.

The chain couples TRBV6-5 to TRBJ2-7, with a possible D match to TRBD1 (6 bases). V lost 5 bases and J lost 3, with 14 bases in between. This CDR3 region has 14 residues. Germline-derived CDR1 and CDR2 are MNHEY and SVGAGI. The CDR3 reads CASSESGVNYEQYF. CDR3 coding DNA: TGTGCCAGCAGTGAATCAGGGGTAAACTACGAGCAGTACTTC.

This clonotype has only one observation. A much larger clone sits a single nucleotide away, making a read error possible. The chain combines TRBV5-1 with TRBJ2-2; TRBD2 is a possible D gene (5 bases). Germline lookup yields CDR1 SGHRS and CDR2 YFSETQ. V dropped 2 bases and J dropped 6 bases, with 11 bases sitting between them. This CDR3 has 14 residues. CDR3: CASSFTRVAGELFF. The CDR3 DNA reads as TGCGCCAGCAGCTTTACGAGGGTTGCCGGGGAGCTGTTTTTT.

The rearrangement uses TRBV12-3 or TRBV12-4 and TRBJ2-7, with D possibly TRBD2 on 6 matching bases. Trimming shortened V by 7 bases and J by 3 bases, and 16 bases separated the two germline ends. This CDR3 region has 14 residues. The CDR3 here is CASKEGQVNYEQYF. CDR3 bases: TGTGCCAGCAAGGAGGGGCAGGTAAACTACGAGCAGTACTTC.

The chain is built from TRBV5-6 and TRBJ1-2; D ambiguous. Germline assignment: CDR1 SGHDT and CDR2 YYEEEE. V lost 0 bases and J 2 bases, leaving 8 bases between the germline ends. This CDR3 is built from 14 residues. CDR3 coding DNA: TGTGCCAGCAGCTTGGGTCGACCAAACTATGGCTACACCTTC. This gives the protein CASSLGRPNYGYTF.

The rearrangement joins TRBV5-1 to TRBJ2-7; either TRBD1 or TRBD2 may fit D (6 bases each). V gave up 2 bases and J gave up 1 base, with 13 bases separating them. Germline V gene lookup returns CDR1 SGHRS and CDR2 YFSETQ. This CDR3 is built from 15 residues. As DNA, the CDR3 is TGCGCCAGCAGCTTATTGGGGGGCCTGTCCTACGAGCAGTACTTC. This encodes CASSLLGGLSYEQYF.

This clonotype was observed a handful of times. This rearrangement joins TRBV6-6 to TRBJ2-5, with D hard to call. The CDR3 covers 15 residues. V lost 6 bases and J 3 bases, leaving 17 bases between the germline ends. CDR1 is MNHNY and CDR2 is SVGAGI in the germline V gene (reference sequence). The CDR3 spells CASSLGSPVKETQYF. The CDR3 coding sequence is TGTGCCAGCAGCCTAGGGTCCCCCGTCAAAGAGACCCAGTACTTC.

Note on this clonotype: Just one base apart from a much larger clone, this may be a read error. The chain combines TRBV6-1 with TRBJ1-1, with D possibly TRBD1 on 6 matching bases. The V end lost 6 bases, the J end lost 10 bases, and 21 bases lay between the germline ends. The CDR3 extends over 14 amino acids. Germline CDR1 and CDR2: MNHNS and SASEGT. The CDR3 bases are TGTGCCAGCAGCGCCCGGGACAAGAACATTGGAGCTTTCTTT. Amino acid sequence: CASSARDKNIGAFF.

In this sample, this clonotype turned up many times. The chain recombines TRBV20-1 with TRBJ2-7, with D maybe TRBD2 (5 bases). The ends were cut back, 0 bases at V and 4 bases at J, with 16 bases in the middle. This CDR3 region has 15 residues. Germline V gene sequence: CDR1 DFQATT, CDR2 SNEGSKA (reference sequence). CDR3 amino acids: CSARDPKTRFYEQYF. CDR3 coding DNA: TGCAGTGCTAGAGACCCGAAAACTAGATTTTACGAGCAGTACTTC.

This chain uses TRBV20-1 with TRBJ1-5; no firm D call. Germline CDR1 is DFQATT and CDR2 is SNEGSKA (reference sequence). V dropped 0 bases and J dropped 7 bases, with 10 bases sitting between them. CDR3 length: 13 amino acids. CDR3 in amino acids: CSARERVRQPQHF. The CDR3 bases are TGCAGTGCTAGAGAAAGGGTTAGGCAGCCCCAGCATTTT.

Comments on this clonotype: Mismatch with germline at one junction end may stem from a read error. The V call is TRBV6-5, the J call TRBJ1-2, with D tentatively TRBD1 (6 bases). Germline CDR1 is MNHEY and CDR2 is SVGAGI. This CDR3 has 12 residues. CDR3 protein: CASSPPVGHWSF. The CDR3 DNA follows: TGTGCCAGCAGTCCCCCCGTGGGACATTGGAGCTTC.

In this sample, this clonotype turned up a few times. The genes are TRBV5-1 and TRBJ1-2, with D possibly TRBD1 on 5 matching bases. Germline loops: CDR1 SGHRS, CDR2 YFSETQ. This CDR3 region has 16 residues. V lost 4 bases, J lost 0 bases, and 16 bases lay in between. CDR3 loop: CASSPTPTGANYGYTF. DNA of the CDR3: TGCGCCAGCAGCCCAACCCCGACGGGGGCTAACTATGGCTACACCTTC.